The 27 T cell receptor beta chains given below trace back to one sample, sequenced in a study of blood T cell repertoires in COVID-19. Clones were sequenced by immunoSEQ multiplex PCR, and TCRdb holds only the in-frame ones, with some missing. The data contain tens of thousands of clones, approximately 80% of them singletons. Sequenced material: peripheral blood. These TCRs come from a man aged 25-45 years with COVID-19, enrolled during active disease.

The chain carries TRBV2 and TRBJ2-5; 8 bases are shared with TRBD1. Germline CDR1 SNHLY, CDR2 FYNNEI. The CDR3 is made up of 12 amino acids. After removal of 6 bases from V and 4 bases from J, the junction contained 1 base not matched to a gene. CDR3 nucleotide sequence: TGTGCCAGCAGGGACAGGGCAGAGACCCAGTACTTC. Encoded protein: CASRDRAETQYF.

The chain couples TRBV28 to TRBJ1-5; D uncertain. The V gene's germline CDR1 is MDHEN and CDR2 SYDVKM. The CDR3 spans 15 residues. Trimming left V 7 bases short and J 4 bases short, with 17 bases between. CDR3 amino acids: CASIVSVYSNQPQHF. The CDR3 DNA follows: TGTGCCAGCATTGTCAGCGTCTATTCGAATCAGCCCCAGCATTTT.

This chain links TRBV5-8 with TRBJ1-2; 9 bases agree with TRBD1. The CDR3 is 14 amino acids. V was pared by 5 bases and J by 8 bases, with 10 bases of the junction left unmatched. Germline V gives CDR1 SGHTS, CDR2 YDEGEE. CDR3 nucleotides: TGTGCCAGCAGTCGGGACAGGGTAGTTAGAGGCTACACCTTC. Encoded protein: CASSRDRVVRGYTF. Together with reference TRBV5-8 and TRBJ1-2, the CDR3 gives the full variable domain: EAGVTQSPTHLIKTRGQQATLRCSPISGHTSVYWYQQALGLGLQFLLWYDEGEERNRGNFPPRFSGRQFPNYSSELNVNALELEDSALYLCASSRDRVVRGYTFGSGTRLTVV.

This clone was observed at least ten times. This chain links TRBV18 with TRBJ1-1; TRBD1 is a possible D gene (5 bases). The germline gives CDR1 KGHSH, CDR2 LQKENI. The V end lost 0 bases, the J end lost 1 base, and 18 bases lay between the germline ends. This CDR3 comprises 18 residues. The CDR3 loop is CASSPPEGKFGGNTEAFF. CDR3 DNA: TGTGCCAGCTCACCACCGGAGGGGAAATTTGGAGGGAACACTGAAGCTTTCTTT.

This clone has only one observation. J is TRBJ2-7 and V is TRBV12-2; no DNA check was done on the table's D call, TRBD2. TRBV12-2 is an annotated pseudogene. This CDR3 is 11 amino acids long. The CDR3, as DNA: TGTGCAAGTCGCTTAGTAACTAGACAGTACTTC. Translation: CASRLVTRQYF.

This clone was observed a handful of times. The chain is built from TRBV30 and TRBJ1-4; tentatively, D is TRBD1 (6 bases). This CDR3 region has 15 residues. V lost 2 bases and J lost 4, with 14 bases in between. The germline CDR1 and CDR2 sequences are GTSNPN and SVGIG (reference sequence). In nucleotides, the CDR3 is TGTGCCTGGAGTAACTGGACAGACAATAATGAAAAACTGTTTTTT. Protein: CAWSNWTDNNEKLFF.

The chain joins TRBV21-1 to TRBJ2-7; TRBD2 is the table's D call, not checked against the DNA. TRBV21-1 is tagged as a pseudogene. The length of the CDR3 is 17 residues. The CDR3 DNA sequence: TGTGCCAGCAGCAAAGCAGCCACTAGCGGACCCCACTACGAGCAGTACTTC. Its protein product is CASSKAATSGPHYEQYF.

The chain recombines TRBV5-4 with TRBJ2-2; weak D call: TRBD2 (5 bases). CDR1 is SGHNT and CDR2 is YYREEE in the germline V gene (reference sequence). The V and J ends lost 7 bases and 2 bases respectively, with 15 bases between them. This CDR3 is 15 amino acids long. The CDR3 bases are TGTGCCAGCTCAAGCTTAGAGGGAAACACCGGGGAGCTGTTTTTT. Its translation is CASSSLEGNTGELFF.

CDR3 nucleotides: TGTGCCAGCAGCTTGGCGGAAAACATTCAGTACTTC. The encoded protein is CASSLAENIQYF. The chain employs TRBV7-2 and TRBJ2-4; D not certain. The length of the CDR3 is 12 residues. CDR1 and CDR2 from the germline V gene are SGHTA and FQGNSA. V gave up 3 bases and J gave up 5 bases, with 5 bases separating them.

The gene calls are TRBV19 and TRBJ1-1; D unresolved. The CDR3 is 14 residues long. Per the germline V gene, CDR1 is LNHDA and CDR2 is SQIVND (reference sequence). Trimming cost V 2 bases and J 1 base, with 8 bases left between them. CDR3 amino acids: CASSISVTNTEAFF. The CDR3, as DNA: TGTGCCAGTAGTATATCAGTTACGAACACTGAAGCTTTCTTT.

The V gene is TRBV27, the J gene TRBJ2-1; D is possibly TRBD2 (5 bases). V lost 2 bases, J lost 2 bases, and 10 bases lay in between. From germline, CDR1 is MNHEY and CDR2 SMNVEV (reference sequence). CDR3 length: 15 amino acids. CDR3 sequence: CASSLEGFPYNEQFF. CDR3 sequence (DNA): TGTGCCAGCAGTTTAGAGGGATTTCCCTACAATGAGCAGTTCTTC.

The J gene is TRBJ2-1, the V gene TRBV4-1; tentatively, D is TRBD2 (6 bases). This CDR3 region has 13 residues. Germline CDR1 and CDR2: MGHRA and YSYEKL. The V end was cut by 8 bases, the J end by 6 bases, with 14 bases between. This chain's CDR3 is CASHRTGGNEQFF. In DNA, the CDR3 is TGCGCCAGCCACCGAACCGGGGGCAATGAGCAGTTCTTC.

The V call is TRBV7-3, the J call TRBJ1-6; unclear D gene. V was pared by 5 bases and J by 8 bases, with 22 bases between. This CDR3 contains 17 residues. Germline values: CDR1 SGHTA, CDR2 FQGTGA. Written as DNA, the CDR3 is TGTGCCAGCAGCCCCCGCGACCCTAGAGGGATTTATTCACCCCTCCACTTT. This codes for CASSPRDPRGIYSPLHF.

This clone was recorded only once. V gene TRBV6-2 or TRBV6-3 combines with J gene TRBJ2-3, with 8 bases matching TRBD2. The CDR3 runs to 16 residues. The J segment lost 2 bases and the V segment lost 6 bases, leaving 10 bases of the junction unmatched. Germline values: CDR1 MNHEY, CDR2 SVGEGT. CDR3 protein: CASSPASGLNTDTQYF. The CDR3, as DNA: TGTGCCAGCAGCCCTGCTAGCGGGCTTAACACAGATACGCAGTATTTT.

V gene TRBV30 combines with J gene TRBJ1-2; 7 nucleotides line up with TRBD1. V gave up 4 bases and J gave up 7 bases; unmatched junction bases: 9. The V gene's germline CDR1 is GTSNPN and CDR2 SVGIG (reference sequence). The CDR3 length is 13 residues. This CDR3 is CAWTLGGESGYTF. The CDR3 bases are TGTGCCTGGACTCTAGGGGGCGAAAGTGGCTACACCTTC. Full variable domain (remainder filled in from reference TRBV30 and TRBJ1-2): SQTIHQWPATLVQPVGSPLSLECTVEGTSNPNLYWYRQAAGRGLQLLFYSVGIGQISSEVPQNLSASRPQDRQFILSSKKLLLSDSGFYLCAWTLGGESGYTFGSGTRLTVV.

The chain joins TRBV27 to TRBJ1-2; 10 nucleotides match TRBD1. CDR1 is MNHEY, CDR2 SMNVEV, per germline (reference sequence). V lost 5 bases, J lost 4 bases, and 7 bases stayed unmatched. CDR3 size: 15 residues. The CDR3 region is CASSPGTGVGYGYTF. In DNA, the CDR3 is TGTGCCAGCAGTCCCGGGACAGGGGTAGGCTATGGCTACACCTTC.

This sequence joins TRBV7-6 and TRBJ2-2, with D possibly matching TRBD1 (7 bases). Germline V gives CDR1 SGHVS, CDR2 FNYEAQ. V lost 2 bases, J lost 6 bases, and 16 bases lay in between. The CDR3 is 16 amino acids. The CDR3 sequence is CASSLSVQGGAGELFF. For the CDR3, the DNA is TGTGCCAGCAGCTTATCAGTCCAGGGGGGTGCCGGGGAGCTGTTTTTT.

V usage is TRBV7-8 and J usage is TRBJ2-3, with 7 bases matching TRBD2. There are 13 residues in the CDR3. Germline V gives CDR1 SGHVS, CDR2 FQNEAQ. The trim removed 7 bases at V and 8 bases at J, leaving 9 bases unmatched. The CDR3 coding sequence is TGTGCCAGCACCCCCAGGGAGGGGAGTACGCAGTATTTT. Translating it yields CASTPREGSTQYF.

The chain is built from TRBV7-3 and TRBJ2-1; TRBD2 matches at 7 bases. V gave up 6 bases and J gave up 0 bases; unmatched junction bases: 8. Looked up from germline, CDR1 is SGHTA and CDR2 is FQGTGA. The CDR3 sequence is 16 residues long. CDR3 protein: CASSSSGVSSYNEQFF. The CDR3, as DNA: TGTGCCAGCAGTTCCAGCGGGGTAAGCTCCTACAATGAGCAGTTCTTC.

The V gene is TRBV10-3, the J gene TRBJ2-2; D may be TRBD1 (5 bases). V was trimmed by 0 bases and J by 4 bases, leaving 9 bases between them. Germline V CDR1 and CDR2: ENHRY, SYGVKD. The CDR3 length is 15 residues. CDR3 sequence: CAISESRGFTGELFF. The CDR3 nucleotides are TGTGCCATCAGTGAGTCAAGGGGCTTCACCGGGGAGCTGTTTTTT.

The chain's CDR3 is CSAGDSEAFF. The CDR3 DNA follows: TGCAGTGCTGGGGACAGTGAAGCTTTCTTT. The gene calls are TRBV20-1 and TRBJ1-1; 7 positions agree with TRBD1. Trimming at V came to 5 bases and at J to 7 bases, leaving 1 base not matched to a gene. The CDR3 contains 10 residues. From germline, CDR1 is DFQATT and CDR2 SNEGSKA (reference sequence).

The chain recombines TRBV5-4 with TRBJ2-7; 9 bases are shared with TRBD2. The CDR3 extends over 14 amino acids. The ends lost 0 bases at V and 4 bases at J; junction bases unmatched: 2. The V gene's germline CDR1 is SGHNT and CDR2 YYREEE (reference sequence). The CDR3 is CASSLAAGGYEQYF. The CDR3 nucleotides read TGTGCCAGCAGCTTGGCGGCGGGGGGGTACGAGCAGTACTTC.

The chain uses TRBV6-6 and TRBJ1-1; D remains unclear. Germline CDR1 MNHNY, CDR2 SVGAGI (reference sequence). V lost 3 bases and J 1 base, leaving 6 bases between the germline ends. The CDR3 has 13 amino acids. The CDR3 here is CASSYQENTEAFF. For the CDR3, the DNA is TGTGCCAGCAGTTATCAGGAGAACACTGAAGCTTTCTTT.

The chain carries TRBV7-2 and TRBJ2-7, with D possibly matching TRBD1 (6 bases). Trimming took off 4 bases at V and 3 bases at J, with 13 bases between the two ends. The V gene's germline CDR1 is SGHTA and CDR2 FQGNSA. The CDR3 is 14 amino acids. CDR3: CASSYPGEIYEQYF. DNA for the CDR3: TGTGCCAGCAGCTACCCAGGGGAAATCTACGAGCAGTACTTC.

The chain carries TRBV6-2 or TRBV6-3 and TRBJ2-5; 10 nucleotides align to TRBD2. CDR3 length: 18 amino acids. Germline-derived CDR1 and CDR2 are MNHEY and SVGEGT. After removal of 6 bases from V and 6 bases from J, the junction contained 19 bases not matched to a gene. Here the CDR3 reads CASSSSGIGAGGGKTQYF. In DNA, the CDR3 is TGTGCCAGCAGCTCCTCGGGTATAGGAGCGGGAGGGGGGAAGACCCAGTACTTC.

The J gene is TRBJ1-1, the V gene TRBV7-9; 7 bases align to TRBD1. CDR1 and CDR2 (germline): SEHNR, FQNEAQ (reference sequence). The CDR3 spans 14 residues. V trimming: 5 bases; J trimming: 5 bases; junction bases outside the gene matches: 8. The CDR3 DNA is TGTGCCAGCAGCCGAGGGGGCGATGGGACTGAAGCTTTCTTT. It translates to CASSRGGDGTEAFF.

The chain couples TRBV7-2 to TRBJ2-1; possibly TRBD2 for D (5 bases). The V end lost 5 bases, the J end lost 8 bases, and 25 bases lay between the germline ends. The CDR3 is 17 amino acids. CDR1 SGHTA and CDR2 FQGNSA come from the germline V gene. This CDR3 reads CASSHLLSEGKADEQFF. The CDR3 coding sequence is TGTGCCAGCAGCCACCTCTTATCCGAGGGAAAGGCCGATGAGCAGTTCTTC.